Shown below are 8 T cell receptor beta chains from a single sample sequenced in a study of cytomegalovirus exposure and HLA in healthy donors. Researchers ran the PCR with 60 Vbeta and 13 Jbeta primers. Clones were sequenced by immunoSEQ multiplex PCR, and TCRdb holds only the in-frame ones, with some missing. The record lists about 140,000 clones, of which the ten most abundant hold 2.2%. The sequencing input was PBMCs. The receptors derive from a woman aged 18-30 years in good health and CMV-seronegative.

The V call is TRBV13, the J call TRBJ2-3; TRBD2 might be the D (8 bases). From germline, CDR1 is PRHDT and CDR2 FYEKMQ (reference sequence). V shed 2 bases and J shed 1 base, with 19 bases lying between them. The CDR3 has 18 amino acids. CDR3 DNA sequence: TGTGCCAGCAGCTTATCTCCGGGAGGGGGCGTCGGCACAGATACGCAGTATTTT. It encodes CASSLSPGGGVGTDTQYF.

With respect to this clone: The sample holds other DNA sequences that translate to the same CDR3. The chain has TRBV7-2 and TRBJ1-2; a possible D gene is TRBD1 (5 bases). V lost 6 bases, J lost 4 bases, and 9 bases lay in between. The CDR3 length is 12 residues. The V gene's germline CDR1 is SGHTA and CDR2 FQGNSA. The CDR3 DNA reads as TGTGCCAGCAGTGAAGGGGTCTATGGCTACACCTTC. Translating it yields CASSEGVYGYTF.

The V gene is TRBV6-6, the J gene TRBJ2-3, with D perhaps matching TRBD2 (5 bases). The germline V and J ends were trimmed by 3 bases and 4 bases, with 14 bases remaining between them. Per the germline V gene, CDR1 is MNHNY and CDR2 is SVGAGI (reference sequence). The CDR3 is 15 residues long. The CDR3 region is CASSYSGEIADTQYF. CDR3 coding DNA: TGTGCCAGCAGTTATTCCGGGGAAATCGCAGATACGCAGTATTTT.

The CDR3: CASSLDSGTSGYEQYV. The CDR3 nucleotides read TGTGCCAGCAGCTTAGATTCTGGGACTAGCGGTTACGAGCAGTACGTC. V gene TRBV11-3 combines with J gene TRBJ2-7; TRBD2 matches at 11 bases. The V segment lost 0 bases and the J segment 4 bases; nucleotides outside the gene matches: 5. Germline loops: CDR1 SGHNT, CDR2 YENEEA. This CDR3 comprises 16 residues.

The rearrangement joins TRBV7-9 to TRBJ2-5; 10 nucleotides align to TRBD1. This CDR3 has 19 amino acids. Per the germline V gene, CDR1 is SEHNR and CDR2 is FQNEAQ (reference sequence). Unmatched junction bases numbered 19, after V lost 5 bases and J lost 4 bases. For the CDR3, the DNA is TGTGCCAGCAGCCCACGACAGGGGGCGCCGGCGTGGGGAGGAGAGACCCAGTACTTC. Its translation: CASSPRQGAPAWGGETQYF.

The chain links TRBV5-1 to TRBJ2-3, with D tentatively TRBD2 (5 bases). The V and J ends lost 0 bases and 1 base respectively, with 12 bases between them. Germline V gene data show CDR1 as SGHRS and CDR2 as YFSETQ. The CDR3 has 16 residues. The CDR3 DNA reads as TGCGCCAGCAGCTTGGGGTCTTTCGGGGGCACAGATACGCAGTATTTT. As protein: CASSLGSFGGTDTQYF.

The CDR3 spells CASSQTSSGYTF. DNA for the CDR3: TGCGCCAGCAGCCAAACCTCGAGTGGCTACACCTTC. The chain carries TRBV4-3 and TRBJ1-2; unclear D gene. V lost 2 bases to trimming and J lost 7 bases, with 8 bases between them. Germline V gene lookup returns CDR1 LGHNA and CDR2 YSLEER. The CDR3 totals 12 residues.

The rearrangement links TRBV2 to TRBJ1-2, with 10 bases that match TRBD1. J gave up 6 bases and V 11 bases, and 9 bases lay outside the gene matches. Per the germline V gene, CDR1 is SNHLY and CDR2 is FYNNEI. This CDR3 contains 13 residues. This chain's CDR3 is CAGRDRGGHGYTF. CDR3 nucleotide sequence: TGTGCCGGTAGGGACAGGGGAGGCCATGGCTACACCTTC.